The rows below give T cell receptor beta chains drawn from one sample of a study of identical twins. Each CDR3 protein gets one entry after TCRdb re-called the 5' RACE reads with MiXCR. Here the sample spans 500,000 or so distinct CDR3 sequences, approximately 15% being singletons. These records were also assigned to another study, of yellow fever vaccine responses in identical twins.

Sample: CD4+ T cells sorted from blood. These receptors were obtained from a woman in her late teens or twenties in good health. The CDR3 runs from the conserved cysteine through the conserved F or W.

TRBV6-5	TRBJ2-5	CASSYIGSVETQYF
TRBV7-6	TRBJ2-3	CASSVLAGGTSDTQYF
TRBV30	TRBJ2-3	CAWSRGLTDTQYF
TRBV10-2	TRBJ2-1	CARSEIGRTRNNEQFF
TRBV11-1	TRBJ2-2	CASSLDPPGLVTGELFF
TRBV14	TRBJ2-3	CASSQRGQGKILLFDTQYF
TRBV28	TRBJ2-3	CASSSRGFGTDTQYF
TRBV5-1	TRBJ2-5	CASSRQNDRDGETQYF
TRBV9	TRBJ2-2	CASSVRDRETGELFF
TRBV28	TRBJ1-2	CASGGPSNYGYTF
TRBV7-2	TRBJ2-3	CASSLRAGGSTDTQYF
TRBV5-1	TRBJ2-5	CASSLSVPFQETQYF
TRBV7-9	TRBJ1-4	CASSPRRDRGEKLFF
TRBV5-5	TRBJ2-3	CASSLVIPGDTQYF
TRBV14	TRBJ2-1	CASSQDLGGLGEQFF
TRBV12-3/TRBV12-4	TRBJ2-4	CASRDGRTHLAKNIQYF
TRBV7-9	TRBJ1-2	CASSLASYGYTF
TRBV6-6	TRBJ2-5	CASSIAGRETQYF
TRBV5-1	TRBJ1-2	CASSLVSGDYGYTF
TRBV10-3	TRBJ2-7	CAISDRYEQYF
TRBV29-1	TRBJ2-2	CSVTLRAANTGELFF
TRBV7-2	TRBJ2-3	CASSFYRDTDTQYF
TRBV6-2/TRBV6-3	TRBJ2-1	CASSYEGGGRNEQFF
TRBV7-9	TRBJ2-7	CASSFRTERVEQYF
TRBV29-1	TRBJ1-1	CSVNRGGNTEAFF
TRBV12-3/TRBV12-4	TRBJ2-7	CASSPDSLAYEQYF
TRBV5-1	TRBJ2-5	CASSLAGQVRETQYF
TRBV6-2/TRBV6-3	TRBJ1-1	CASSYFGQKNTEAFF